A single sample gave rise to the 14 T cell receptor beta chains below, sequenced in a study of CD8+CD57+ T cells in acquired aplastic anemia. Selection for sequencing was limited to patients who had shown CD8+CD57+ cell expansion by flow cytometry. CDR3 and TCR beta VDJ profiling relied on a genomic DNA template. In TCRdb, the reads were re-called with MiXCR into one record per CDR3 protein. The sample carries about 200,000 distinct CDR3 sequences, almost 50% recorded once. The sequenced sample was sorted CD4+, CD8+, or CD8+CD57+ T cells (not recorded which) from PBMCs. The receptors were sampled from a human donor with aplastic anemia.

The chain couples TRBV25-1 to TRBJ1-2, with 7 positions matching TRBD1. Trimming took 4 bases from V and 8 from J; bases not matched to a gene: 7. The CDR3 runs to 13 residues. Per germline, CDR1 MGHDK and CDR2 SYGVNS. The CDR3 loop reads CASSGATGHGYTF. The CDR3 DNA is TGTGCCAGCAGTGGCGCGACAGGGCACGGCTACACCTTC.

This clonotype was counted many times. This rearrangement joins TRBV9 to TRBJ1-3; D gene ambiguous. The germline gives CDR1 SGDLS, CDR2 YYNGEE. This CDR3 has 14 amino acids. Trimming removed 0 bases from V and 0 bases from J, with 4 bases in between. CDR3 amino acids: CASSVEYSGNTIYF. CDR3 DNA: TGTGCCAGCAGCGTAGAGTACTCTGGAAACACCATATATTTT.

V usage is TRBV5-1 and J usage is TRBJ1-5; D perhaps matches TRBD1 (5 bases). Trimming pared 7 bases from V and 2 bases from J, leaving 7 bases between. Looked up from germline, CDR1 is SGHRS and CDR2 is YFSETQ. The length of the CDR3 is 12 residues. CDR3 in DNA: TGCGCCAGCCGGGACGGCAATCAGCCCCAGCATTTT. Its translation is CASRDGNQPQHF. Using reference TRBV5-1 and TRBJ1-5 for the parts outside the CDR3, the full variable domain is KAGVTQTPRYLIKTRGQQVTLSCSPISGHRSVSWYQQTPGQGLQFLFEYFSETQRNKGNFPGRFSGRQFSNSRSEMNVSTLELGDSALYLCASRDGNQPQHFGDGTRLSIL.

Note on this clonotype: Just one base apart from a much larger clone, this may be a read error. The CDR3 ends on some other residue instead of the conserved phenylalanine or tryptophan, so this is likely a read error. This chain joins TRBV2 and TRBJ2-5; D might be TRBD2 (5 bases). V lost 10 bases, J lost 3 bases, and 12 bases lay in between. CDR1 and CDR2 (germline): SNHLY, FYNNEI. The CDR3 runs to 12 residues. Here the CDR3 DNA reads TGTGCCACCGCCAGGACTGAAGAGACCCAGTACTCC. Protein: CATARTEETQYS.

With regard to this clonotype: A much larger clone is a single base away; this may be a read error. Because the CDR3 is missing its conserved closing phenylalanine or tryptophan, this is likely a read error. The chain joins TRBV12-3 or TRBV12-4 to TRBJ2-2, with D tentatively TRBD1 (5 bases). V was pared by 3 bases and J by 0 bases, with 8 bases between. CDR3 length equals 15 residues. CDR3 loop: CASSFRGANTGELFL. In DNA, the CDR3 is TGTGCCAGCAGTTTTAGGGGCGCGAACACCGGGGAGCTGTTTTTA.

DNA of the CDR3: TGTGCCACCAGTGACCGGGGTCAGCCCCAGCATTTT. This gives the protein CATSDRGQPQHF. This chain links TRBV24-1 with TRBJ1-5; D is undetermined. V dropped 4 bases and J dropped 6 bases, with 6 bases sitting between them. This CDR3 has 12 residues. The germline V gene encodes CDR1 KGHDR and CDR2 SFDVKD.

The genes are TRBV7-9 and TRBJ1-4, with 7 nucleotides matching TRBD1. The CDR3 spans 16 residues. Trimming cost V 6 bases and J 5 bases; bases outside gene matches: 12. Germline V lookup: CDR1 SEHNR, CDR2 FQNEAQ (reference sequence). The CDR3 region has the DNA TGTGCCAGCAGGCTAGGGGGCTCAAGGGGGAATGAAAAACTGTTTTTT. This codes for CASRLGGSRGNEKLFF.

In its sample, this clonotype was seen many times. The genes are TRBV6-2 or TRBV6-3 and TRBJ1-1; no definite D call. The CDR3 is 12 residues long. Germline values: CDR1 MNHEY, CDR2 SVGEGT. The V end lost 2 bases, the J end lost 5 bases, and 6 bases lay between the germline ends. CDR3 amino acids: CASSYLGTEAFF. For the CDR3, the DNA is TGTGCCAGCAGTTACCTGGGGACTGAAGCTTTCTTT.

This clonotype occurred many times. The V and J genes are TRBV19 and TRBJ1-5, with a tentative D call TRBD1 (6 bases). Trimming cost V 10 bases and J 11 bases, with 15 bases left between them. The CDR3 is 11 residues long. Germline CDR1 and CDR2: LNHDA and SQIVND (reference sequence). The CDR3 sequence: CATKGGMAQHF. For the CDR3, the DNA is TGTGCCACCAAGGGGGGCATGGCCCAGCATTTT.

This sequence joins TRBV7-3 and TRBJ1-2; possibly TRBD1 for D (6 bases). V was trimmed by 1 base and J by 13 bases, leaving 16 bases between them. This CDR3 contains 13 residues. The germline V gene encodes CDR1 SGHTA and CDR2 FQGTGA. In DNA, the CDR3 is TGTGCCAGCAGCTTAAGTGCAGGGGATGGTTCCACCTTC. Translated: CASSLSAGDGSTF. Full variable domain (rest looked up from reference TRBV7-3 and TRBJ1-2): GAGVSQTPSNKVTEKGKYVELRCDPISGHTALYWYRQSLGQGPEFLIYFQGTGAADDSGLPNDRFFAVRPEGSVSTLKIQRTERGDSAVYLCASSLSAGDGSTFGSGTRLTVV.

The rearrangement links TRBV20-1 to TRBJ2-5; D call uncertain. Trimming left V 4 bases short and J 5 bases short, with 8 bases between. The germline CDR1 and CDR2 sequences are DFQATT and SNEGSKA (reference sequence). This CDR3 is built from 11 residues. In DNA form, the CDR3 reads TGCAGTGCTACCCCGGTGGAGACCCAGTACTTC. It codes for CSATPVETQYF.

The CDR3 is CSARSDLTAGYEQYF. The CDR3 coding sequence is TGCAGTGCTAGATCCGACCTAACGGCGGGGTACGAGCAGTACTTC. V usage is TRBV20-1 and J usage is TRBJ2-7, with D perhaps TRBD2 (6 bases). CDR3 length: 15 residues. Per germline, CDR1 DFQATT and CDR2 SNEGSKA (reference sequence). V dropped 2 bases and J dropped 4 bases, with 18 bases sitting between them.

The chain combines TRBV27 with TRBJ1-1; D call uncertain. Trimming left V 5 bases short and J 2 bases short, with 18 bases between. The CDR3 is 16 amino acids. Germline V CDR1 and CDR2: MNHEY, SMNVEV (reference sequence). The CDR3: CASSTATTDTNTEAFF. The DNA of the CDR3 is TGTGCCAGCAGTACCGCGACAACCGACACTAACACTGAAGCTTTCTTT.

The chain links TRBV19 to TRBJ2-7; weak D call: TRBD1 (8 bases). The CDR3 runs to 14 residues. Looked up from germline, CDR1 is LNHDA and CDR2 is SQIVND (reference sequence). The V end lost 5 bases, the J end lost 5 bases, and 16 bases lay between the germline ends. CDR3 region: CASSQQGGANEQYF. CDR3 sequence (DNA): TGTGCCAGTAGTCAACAGGGGGGGGCAAACGAGCAGTACTTC. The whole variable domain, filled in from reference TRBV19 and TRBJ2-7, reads DGGITQSPKYLFRKEGQNVTLSCEQNLNHDAMYWYRQDPGQGLRLIYYSQIVNDFQKGDIAEGYSVSREKKESFPLTVTSAQKNPTAFYLCASSQQGGANEQYFGPGTRLTVT.